A single TCR beta chain is shown here with its context. Its antigen is currently unknown. This record belongs to a study of long-term antiretroviral therapy in people with HIV. About the research overall: The 2015 recommendation for immediate ART came about a decade after the earliest samples. Overall study findings and caveats: Repertoires from HIV showed CDR3 length ranges narrower than those of controls.

The authors ran the immunoSEQ assay, v3.0, at survey level. Per sample, sequencing targeted about 40,000-55,000 T-cell genomes. Libraries were prepared by immunoSEQ multiplex PCR; TCRdb keeps only in-frame clonotypes and omits some of them. The sample yields fewer than 45,000 clones, 90% to 95% seen once. The junction had 5 bases not matched to a gene; V was cut back by 4 bases and J by 7 bases. Germline CDR1 is SGHRS and CDR2 is YFSETQ. This CDR3 has 14 residues. The chain recombines TRBV5-1 with TRBJ1-1, with 12 nucleotides matching TRBD1. The specimen was unsorted PBMCs, collected 3.7 years after starting antiretroviral therapy. The clonotype originates from a woman in her forties or fifties with HIV. The CDR3 region has the DNA TGCGCCAGCAGCCGGGACAGGGGGCAGGATGAAGCTTTCTTT. It encodes CASSRDRGQDEAFF.